This T cell receptor beta chain emerged from a study of blood T cell repertoires in COVID-19. V shed 1 base and J 7 bases; nucleotides not matched to a gene: 4. Germline CDR1 is MGHRA and CDR2 is YSYEKL. The CDR3 has 16 residues. Clones were read by immunoSEQ multiplex PCR, and TCRdb kept only the in-frame ones, dropping some. Here the sample spans hundreds of thousands of clones, approximately 83% being singletons. The chain combines TRBV4-1 with TRBJ2-2, with 12 nucleotides matching TRBD2. The sample taken for sequencing was peripheral blood. The TCR was taken from a man older than 75 with acute or convalescent COVID-19. The CDR3, as DNA: TGCGCCAGCAGCCAAGGGGCTAGCGGGAGGGACGGGGAGCTGTTTTTT. Amino acid sequence: CASSQGASGRDGELFF.